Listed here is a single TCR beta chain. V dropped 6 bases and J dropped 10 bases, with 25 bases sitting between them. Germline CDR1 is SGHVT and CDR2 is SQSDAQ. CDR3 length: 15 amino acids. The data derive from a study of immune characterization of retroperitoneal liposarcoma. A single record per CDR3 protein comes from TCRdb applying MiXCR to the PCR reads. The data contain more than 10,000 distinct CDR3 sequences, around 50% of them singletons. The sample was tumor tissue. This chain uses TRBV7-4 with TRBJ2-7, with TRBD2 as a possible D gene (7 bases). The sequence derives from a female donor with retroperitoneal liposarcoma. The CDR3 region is CASSKGGAFKEPQYF. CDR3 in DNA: TGTGCCAGCAGTAAGGGGGGGGCTTTCAAGGAGCCCCAGTACTTC.